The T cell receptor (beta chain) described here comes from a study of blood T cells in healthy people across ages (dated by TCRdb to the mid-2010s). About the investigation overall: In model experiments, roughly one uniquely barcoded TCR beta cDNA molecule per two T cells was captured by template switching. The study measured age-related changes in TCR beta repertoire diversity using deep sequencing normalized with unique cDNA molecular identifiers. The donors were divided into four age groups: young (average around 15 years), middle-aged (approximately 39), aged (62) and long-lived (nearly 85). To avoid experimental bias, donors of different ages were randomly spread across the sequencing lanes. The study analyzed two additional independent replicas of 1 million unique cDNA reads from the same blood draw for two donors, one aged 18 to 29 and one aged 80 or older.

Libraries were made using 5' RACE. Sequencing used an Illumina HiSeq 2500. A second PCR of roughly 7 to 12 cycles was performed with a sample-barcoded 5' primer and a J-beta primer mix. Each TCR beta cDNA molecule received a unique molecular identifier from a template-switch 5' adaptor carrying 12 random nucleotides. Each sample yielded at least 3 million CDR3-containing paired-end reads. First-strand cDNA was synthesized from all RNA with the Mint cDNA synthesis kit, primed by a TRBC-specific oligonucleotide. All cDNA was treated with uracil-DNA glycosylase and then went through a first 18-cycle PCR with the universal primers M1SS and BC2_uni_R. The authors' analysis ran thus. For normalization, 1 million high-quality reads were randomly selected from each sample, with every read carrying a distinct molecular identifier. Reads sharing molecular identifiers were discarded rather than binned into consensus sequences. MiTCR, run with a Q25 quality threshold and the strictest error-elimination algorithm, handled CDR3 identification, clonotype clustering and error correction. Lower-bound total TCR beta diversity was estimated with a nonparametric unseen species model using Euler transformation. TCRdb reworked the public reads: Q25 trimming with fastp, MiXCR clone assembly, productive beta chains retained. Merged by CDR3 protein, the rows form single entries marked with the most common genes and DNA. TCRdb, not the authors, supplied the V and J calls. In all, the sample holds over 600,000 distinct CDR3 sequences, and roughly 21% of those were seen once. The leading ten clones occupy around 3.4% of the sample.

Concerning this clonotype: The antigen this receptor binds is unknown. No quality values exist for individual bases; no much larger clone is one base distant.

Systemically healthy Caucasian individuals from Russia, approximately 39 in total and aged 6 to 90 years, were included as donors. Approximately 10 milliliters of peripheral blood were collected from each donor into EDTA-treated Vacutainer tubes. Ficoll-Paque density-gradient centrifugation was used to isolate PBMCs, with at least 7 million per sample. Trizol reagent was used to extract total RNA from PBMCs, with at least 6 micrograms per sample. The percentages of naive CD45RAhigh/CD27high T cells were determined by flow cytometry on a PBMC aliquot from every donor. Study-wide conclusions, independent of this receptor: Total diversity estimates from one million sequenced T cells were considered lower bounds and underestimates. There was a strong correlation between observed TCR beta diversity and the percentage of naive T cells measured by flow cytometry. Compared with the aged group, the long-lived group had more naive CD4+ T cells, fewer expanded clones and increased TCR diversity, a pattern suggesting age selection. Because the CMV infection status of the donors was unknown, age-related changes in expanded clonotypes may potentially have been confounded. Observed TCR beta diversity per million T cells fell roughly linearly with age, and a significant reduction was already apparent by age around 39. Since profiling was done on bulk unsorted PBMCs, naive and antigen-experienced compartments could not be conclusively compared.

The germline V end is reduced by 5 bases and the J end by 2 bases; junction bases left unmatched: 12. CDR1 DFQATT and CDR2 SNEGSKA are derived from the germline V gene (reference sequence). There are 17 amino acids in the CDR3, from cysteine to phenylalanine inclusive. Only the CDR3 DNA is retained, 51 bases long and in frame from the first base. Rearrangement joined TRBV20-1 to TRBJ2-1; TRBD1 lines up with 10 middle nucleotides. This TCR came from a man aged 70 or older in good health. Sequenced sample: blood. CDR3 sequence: CSASGQGRSGAYNEQFF. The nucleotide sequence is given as TGCAGTGCTTCGGGACAGGGGAGGTCGGGGGCCTACAATGAGCAGTTCTTC.